The 26 T cell receptor beta chains presented below share a single source sample, sequenced in a study of beta chain features in type 1 diabetes. Study-level findings and limits: Type 1 diabetes patients had TCRB CDR3s that were shorter (moderately but significantly so) in all four CD4+ subsets.

Expressed TCRB transcripts were sequenced because the isolated RNA had all been reverse transcribed beforehand. The repertoire was sequenced with immunoSEQ multiplex PCR; TCRdb's copy has only in-frame clones and lacks some. The sample consists of about 650,000 clones, around 12% of them appearing once. Their specific antigens are unknown. The specimen sequenced was naive CD4+ T cells from blood. These receptors originate from a man aged 25-40 years with type 1 diabetes.

This chain links TRBV28 with TRBJ1-6, with unresolved D. The CDR3 contains 15 residues. Germline CDR1 is MDHEN and CDR2 is SYDVKM. V gave up 5 bases and J gave up 8 bases, with 16 bases separating them. In nucleotides, the CDR3 is TGTGCCAGCAGTCCCTCGGTGGGAGCCTATTCACCCCTCCACTTT. Translation: CASSPSVGAYSPLHF.

V usage is TRBV21-1 and J usage is TRBJ1-3. TRBV21-1 is designated a pseudogene. The length of the CDR3 is 11 residues. CDR3 protein: CASSGGNTIYF. As DNA, the CDR3 is TGTGCCAGCAGCGGGGGAAACACCATATATTTT.

The chain links TRBV30 to TRBJ1-2, with D maybe TRBD1 (6 bases). Trimming cost V 4 bases and J 3 bases, with 15 bases left between them. This CDR3 comprises 14 residues. Germline V gives CDR1 GTSNPN, CDR2 SVGIG (reference sequence). Written as DNA, the CDR3 is TGTGCCTGGACTTCTTGGGGGCTGGACTATGGCTACACCTTC. It is translated as CAWTSWGLDYGYTF.

This chain connects TRBV7-9 to TRBJ1-5; D gene ambiguous. Trimming stripped 4 bases from V and 9 bases from J, with 13 bases between. This CDR3 spans 13 amino acids. The V gene's germline CDR1 is SEHNR and CDR2 FQNEAQ (reference sequence). The chain's CDR3 is CASSYAGDRPQHF. Here the CDR3 DNA reads TGTGCCAGCAGCTATGCCGGGGATCGGCCCCAGCATTTT.

In its sample, this clone was seen a few times. The same CDR3 can be traced to other DNA sequences in this sample. V and J are TRBV2 and TRBJ2-5; D uncertain. CDR1 is SNHLY, CDR2 FYNNEI, per germline. V lost 4 bases and J 5 bases, leaving 8 bases between the germline ends. The CDR3 consists of 12 residues. The CDR3 reads CASSAGRETQYF. Here the CDR3 DNA reads TGTGCCAGCAGTGCGGGCAGGGAGACCCAGTACTTC.

The chain recombines TRBV9 with TRBJ1-1, with 9 bases fitting TRBD1. With V trimmed by 3 bases and J by 3 bases, 6 bases remained unmatched. Germline-derived CDR1 and CDR2 are SGDLS and YYNGEE. The CDR3 length is 15 residues. CDR3 coding DNA: TGTGCCAGCAGCGCCGCACAGGGGGCGGACACTGAAGCTTTCTTT. This encodes CASSAAQGADTEAFF.

This clone was picked up a small number of times. V gene TRBV7-2 combines with J gene TRBJ1-6, with a tentative D call TRBD1 (6 bases). Looked up from germline, CDR1 is SGHTA and CDR2 is FQGNSA. Trimming took 6 bases from V and 9 from J, leaving 15 bases between them. The CDR3 loop spans 14 amino acids. The CDR3 loop reads CASRGPGEASPLHF. The CDR3 DNA reads TGTGCCAGCAGGGGCCCAGGGGAAGCTTCACCCCTCCACTTT.

In this sample, this clone turned up a few times. The rearrangement joins TRBV18 to TRBJ2-3; a possible D gene is TRBD2 (5 bases). This CDR3 spans 15 amino acids. CDR1 KGHSH and CDR2 LQKENI come from the germline V gene. The V gene lost 2 bases and the J gene lost 0 bases, with 9 bases spanning the gap. CDR3 sequence: CASSPARESTDTQYF. Written as DNA, the CDR3 is TGTGCCAGCTCACCAGCGAGGGAAAGCACAGATACGCAGTATTTT.

This clone was detected a few times. J is TRBJ2-3 and V is TRBV5-4, with 7 bases fitting TRBD2. The CDR3 is made up of 16 amino acids. Germline V lookup: CDR1 SGHNT, CDR2 YYREEE (reference sequence). V dropped 4 bases and J dropped 2; count of bases not matched to a gene: 10. DNA of the CDR3: TGTGCCAGCAGCCCGGCCTCTAGCGGACACACAGATACGCAGTATTTT. The encoded protein is CASSPASSGHTDTQYF.

The genes are TRBV7-9 and TRBJ2-2, with D uncertain. V was clipped by 5 bases and J by 1 base, with 8 bases between them. The germline gives CDR1 SEHNR, CDR2 FQNEAQ (reference sequence). This CDR3 is 14 amino acids long. The DNA of the CDR3 is TGTGCCAGCAGCCTAGTAATGAACACCGGGGAGCTGTTTTTT. Encoded protein: CASSLVMNTGELFF. The full variable domain, in which reference TRBV7-9 and TRBJ2-2 provide the parts outside the CDR3, is DTGVSQNPRHKITKRGQNVTFRCDPISEHNRLYWYRQTLGQGPEFLTYFQNEAQLEKSRLLSDRFSAERPKGSFSTLEIQRTEQGDSAMYLCASSLVMNTGELFFGEGSRLTVL.

This clone was found a few times. Sequence at one end of the junction differs from germline and may be a read error. V usage is TRBV7-2 and J usage is TRBJ2-7; 9 positions agree with TRBD1. This CDR3 contains 13 residues. Per the germline V gene, CDR1 is SGHTA and CDR2 is FQGNSA. In nucleotides, the CDR3 is TGTGCCAGCAGCTTGGGACAGGGCCCTTCTCGAGACTTC. It is translated as CASSLGQGPSRDF.

V usage is TRBV4-2 and J usage is TRBJ1-2; possible D gene TRBD1, 6 bases. This CDR3 contains 16 residues. The germline CDR1 and CDR2 sequences are LGHNA and YNFKEQ. Trimming removed 4 bases from V and 8 bases from J, with 23 bases in between. CDR3 residues: CASSLSGAGDNKGYTF. The DNA of the CDR3 is TGTGCCAGCAGCCTCAGCGGTGCAGGGGATAACAAGGGCTACACCTTC.

This clone has a handful of counts. The chain combines TRBV7-9 with TRBJ2-6; TRBD2 might be the D (6 bases). This CDR3 comprises 18 residues. Trimming removed 2 bases at V and 6 bases at J, with 20 bases between. The germline V gene encodes CDR1 SEHNR and CDR2 FQNEAQ (reference sequence). For the CDR3, the DNA is TGTGCCAGCAGCTTATCGTTGGCTCGGGACTTGGAGGCCAACGTCCTGACTTTC. Amino acid sequence: CASSLSLARDLEANVLTF.

The table lists this clone with a few counts. V gene TRBV25-1 combines with J gene TRBJ1-2; TRBD1 might be the D (5 bases). Per germline, CDR1 MGHDK and CDR2 SYGVNS. The CDR3 totals 13 residues. Trimming removed 8 bases from V and 4 bases from J, with 14 bases in between. The CDR3 DNA sequence: TGTGCCAGCCTACCGCAGGGTGCCTATGGCTACACCTTC. It yields the protein CASLPQGAYGYTF.

This clone was seen a few times. The rearrangement uses TRBV18 and TRBJ2-6; D gene unclear. The CDR3 contains 13 residues. Per germline, CDR1 KGHSH and CDR2 LQKENI. V was shortened by 9 bases and J by 0 bases, with 6 bases between the two germline ends. The CDR3 reads CASQDSGANVLTF. The CDR3 bases are TGTGCCAGTCAGGACTCTGGGGCCAACGTCCTGACTTTC.

The chain has TRBV27 and TRBJ2-7; TRBD1 matches at 9 bases. Unmatched junction bases numbered 6, after V lost 6 bases and J lost 3 bases. Germline CDR1 and CDR2: MNHEY and SMNVEV (reference sequence). This CDR3 has 14 residues. The CDR3 DNA sequence: TGTGCCAGCAGCCGACAGGGGGTGGGCTACGAGCAGTACTTC. Amino acid sequence: CASSRQGVGYEQYF.

This clone was counted only a few times. Additional DNA sequences in this sample encode the identical CDR3. The V call is TRBV7-2, the J call TRBJ2-3; D is unresolved. Germline lookup yields CDR1 SGHTA and CDR2 FQGNSA. V lost 1 base to trimming and J lost 0 bases, with 8 bases between them. The CDR3 sequence is 15 residues long. CDR3 sequence reads: CASSLGHSSTDTQYF. Here the CDR3 DNA reads TGTGCCAGCAGCTTAGGACATTCTAGCACAGATACGCAGTATTTT.

This clone was observed a few times. The rearrangement uses TRBV4-2 and TRBJ1-1; 8 bases are a match to TRBD1. V lost 4 bases to trimming and J lost 6 bases; unmatched junction nucleotides: 10. This CDR3 contains 15 residues. Germline V gene data show CDR1 as LGHNA and CDR2 as YNFKEQ. The DNA for the CDR3 is TGTGCCAGCAGCCCACGGACAGGGAATTCCGCTGAAGCTTTCTTT. Encoded protein: CASSPRTGNSAEAFF.

With regard to this clone: Other DNA sequences of this sample code for an identical CDR3. The V call is TRBV7-2, the J call TRBJ2-5; D remains ambiguous. In germline, CDR1 is SGHTA, CDR2 FQGNSA. The CDR3 is 14 residues long. V was pared by 1 base and J by 1 base, with 7 bases between. The CDR3 DNA sequence: TGTGCCAGCAGCTTAGTTACAGCCCAAGAGACCCAGTACTTC. Translation: CASSLVTAQETQYF.

This clone has more than one count but fewer than ten. The CDR3 loop reads CASSSSGLGRTEAFF. The CDR3 DNA sequence: TGTGCCAGCAGTTCCTCGGGACTAGGGAGGACTGAAGCTTTCTTT. This chain joins TRBV6-5 and TRBJ1-1; the D gene is possibly TRBD1 (5 bases). The CDR3 length is 15 residues. Trimming cost V 4 bases and J 5 bases, with 17 bases left between them. The germline V gene has CDR1 MNHEY and CDR2 SVGAGI.

This chain uses TRBV7-6 with TRBJ1-4; TRBD1 is a possible D gene (5 bases). The CDR3 runs to 14 residues. Germline V gene data show CDR1 as SGHVS and CDR2 as FNYEAQ. The V and J ends lost 4 bases and 14 bases respectively, with 20 bases between them. CDR3 region: CASSSPVEAGNLFF. As DNA, the CDR3 is TGTGCCAGCAGCTCCCCGGTGGAGGCAGGGAATCTGTTTTTT.

J is TRBJ2-2 and V is TRBV5-4; possible D gene TRBD1, 6 bases. The CDR3 is 15 residues long. Trimming shortened V by 0 bases and J by 1 base, and 7 bases separated the two germline ends. Germline CDR1 reads SGHNT; CDR2 reads YYREEE (reference sequence). CDR3 bases: TGTGCCAGCAGCTTGGAACAGGGGAACACCGGGGAGCTGTTTTTT. This translates into CASSLEQGNTGELFF.

This clone has a handful of counts. This rearrangement joins TRBV7-2 to TRBJ2-7; no clear D gene. Trimming pared 1 base from V and 9 bases from J, leaving 13 bases between. The CDR3 sequence is 13 residues long. CDR1 is SGHTA, CDR2 FQGNSA, per germline. CDR3 residues: CASSLEGRARQYF. In DNA, the CDR3 is TGTGCCAGCAGCTTAGAAGGCCGGGCGAGGCAGTACTTC.

V gene TRBV7-8 combines with J gene TRBJ2-7; a weak D match, TRBD1 (6 bases). The CDR3 loop spans 14 amino acids. In germline, CDR1 is SGHVS, CDR2 FQNEAQ. V was trimmed by 5 bases and J by 7 bases, leaving 18 bases between them. The CDR3 reads CASSKGQPPEEQYF. In DNA form, the CDR3 reads TGTGCCAGCAGCAAGGGACAACCACCAGAAGAGCAGTACTTC.

V usage is TRBV7-2 and J usage is TRBJ2-5, with D perhaps TRBD1 (5 bases). From germline, CDR1 is SGHTA and CDR2 FQGNSA. The CDR3 extends over 16 amino acids. The V end was cut by 8 bases, the J end by 2 bases, with 21 bases between. The CDR3 loop is CASAKGTGQGQETQYF. The CDR3 bases are TGTGCCAGCGCAAAGGGTACAGGTCAGGGACAAGAGACCCAGTACTTC.

This clone was seen only a few times. The V call is TRBV6-1, the J call TRBJ1-5; D gene uncertain. This CDR3 has 15 residues. Germline loops: CDR1 MNHNS, CDR2 SASEGT. The ends were cut back, 0 bases at V and 6 bases at J, with 12 bases in the middle. CDR3 nucleotide sequence: TGTGCCAGCAGTGAAGCGCGCGGGGAGGCTCAGCCCCAGCATTTT. Amino acids: CASSEARGEAQPQHF.